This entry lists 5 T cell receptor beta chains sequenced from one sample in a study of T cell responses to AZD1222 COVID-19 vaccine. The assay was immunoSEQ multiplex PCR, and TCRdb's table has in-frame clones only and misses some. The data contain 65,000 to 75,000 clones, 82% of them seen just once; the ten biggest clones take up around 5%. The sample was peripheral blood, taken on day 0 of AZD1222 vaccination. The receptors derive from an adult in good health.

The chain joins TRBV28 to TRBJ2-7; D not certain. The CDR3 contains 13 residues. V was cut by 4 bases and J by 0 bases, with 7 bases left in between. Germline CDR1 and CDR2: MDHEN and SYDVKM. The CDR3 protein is CASSSRVSYEQYF. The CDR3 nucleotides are TGTGCCAGCAGTTCAAGGGTCTCCTACGAGCAGTACTTC.

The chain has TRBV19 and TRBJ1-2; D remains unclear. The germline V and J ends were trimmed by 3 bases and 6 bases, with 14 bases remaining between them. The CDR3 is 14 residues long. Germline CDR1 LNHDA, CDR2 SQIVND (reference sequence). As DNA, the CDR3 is TGTGCCAGTAGTATTCTCCGAGACACTAATGGCTACACCTTC. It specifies CASSILRDTNGYTF.

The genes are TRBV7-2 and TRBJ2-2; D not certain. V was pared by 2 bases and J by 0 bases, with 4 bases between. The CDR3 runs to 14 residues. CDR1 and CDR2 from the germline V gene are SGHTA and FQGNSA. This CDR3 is CASSLQPNTGELFF. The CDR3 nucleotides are TGTGCCAGCAGCTTACAACCGAACACCGGGGAGCTGTTTTTT.

The CDR3 loop is CASSDPKLPNEKLFF. The CDR3 nucleotides read TGTGCCAGCAGTGACCCCAAGCTCCCTAATGAAAAACTGTTTTTT. The V call is TRBV25-1, the J call TRBJ1-4; no reliable D call. The V end was cut by 3 bases, the J end by 3 bases, with 11 bases between. Germline CDR1 MGHDK, CDR2 SYGVNS. This CDR3 contains 15 residues.

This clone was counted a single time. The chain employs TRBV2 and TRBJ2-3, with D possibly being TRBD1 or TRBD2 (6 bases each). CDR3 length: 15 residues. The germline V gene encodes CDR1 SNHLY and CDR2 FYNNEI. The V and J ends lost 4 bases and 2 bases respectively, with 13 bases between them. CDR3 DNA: TGTGCCAGCAGTGCGGGGGCGCTATCCACAGATACGCAGTATTTT. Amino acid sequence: CASSAGALSTDTQYF.